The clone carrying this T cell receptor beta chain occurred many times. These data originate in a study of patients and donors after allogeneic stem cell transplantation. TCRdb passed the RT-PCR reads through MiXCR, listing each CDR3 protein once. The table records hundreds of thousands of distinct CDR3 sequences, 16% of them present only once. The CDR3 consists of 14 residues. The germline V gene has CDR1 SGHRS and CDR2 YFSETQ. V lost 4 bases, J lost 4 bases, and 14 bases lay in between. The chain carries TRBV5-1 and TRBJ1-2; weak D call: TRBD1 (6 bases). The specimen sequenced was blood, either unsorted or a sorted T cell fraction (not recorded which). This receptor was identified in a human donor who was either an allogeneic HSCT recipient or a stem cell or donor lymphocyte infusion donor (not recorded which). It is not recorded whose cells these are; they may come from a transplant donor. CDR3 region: CASSVPDRTYGYTF. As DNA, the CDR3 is TGCGCCAGCAGCGTTCCCGACAGGACCTATGGCTACACCTTC.